A single sample gave rise to the 3 T cell receptor beta chains below, sequenced in a study of T cell changes during pregnancy in multiple sclerosis. Clones were read by immunoSEQ multiplex PCR, and TCRdb kept only the in-frame ones, dropping some. The data hold under 70,000 clones, with around 90% observed a single time. This specimen was CD4+ T cells from peripheral blood mononuclear cells, taken after pregnancy. The receptors here all came from a female donor with multiple sclerosis, enrolled in a pregnancy study.

The rearrangement uses TRBV5-5 and TRBJ1-1, with D maybe TRBD1 (5 bases). The CDR3 covers 17 residues. Trimming took 0 bases from V and 1 from J, leaving 16 bases between them. Germline assignment: CDR1 SGHKS and CDR2 YYEKEE (reference sequence). As DNA, the CDR3 is TGTGCCAGCAGCTTGGGAAGAACAGGCACTCGGAACACTGAAGCTTTCTTT. It yields the protein CASSLGRTGTRNTEAFF.

This sequence joins TRBV5-1 and TRBJ2-1; D possibly corresponds to TRBD2 (6 bases). Trimming left V 2 bases short and J 3 bases short, with 15 bases between. Germline V gene data show CDR1 as SGHRS and CDR2 as YFSETQ. This CDR3 contains 16 residues. CDR3 protein: CASSLGGASYYNEQFF. CDR3 DNA sequence: TGCGCCAGCAGCTTAGGAGGGGCTAGTTACTACAATGAGCAGTTCTTC.

The chain has TRBV7-2 and TRBJ2-3, with 12 bases aligning to TRBD2. In germline, CDR1 is SGHTA, CDR2 FQGNSA. This CDR3 has 15 amino acids. With V trimmed by 5 bases and J by 7 bases, 7 bases remained unmatched. The CDR3: CASSRLAGEGNTQYF. The CDR3 DNA reads TGTGCCAGCAGCCGACTAGCGGGGGAGGGAAATACGCAGTATTTT.